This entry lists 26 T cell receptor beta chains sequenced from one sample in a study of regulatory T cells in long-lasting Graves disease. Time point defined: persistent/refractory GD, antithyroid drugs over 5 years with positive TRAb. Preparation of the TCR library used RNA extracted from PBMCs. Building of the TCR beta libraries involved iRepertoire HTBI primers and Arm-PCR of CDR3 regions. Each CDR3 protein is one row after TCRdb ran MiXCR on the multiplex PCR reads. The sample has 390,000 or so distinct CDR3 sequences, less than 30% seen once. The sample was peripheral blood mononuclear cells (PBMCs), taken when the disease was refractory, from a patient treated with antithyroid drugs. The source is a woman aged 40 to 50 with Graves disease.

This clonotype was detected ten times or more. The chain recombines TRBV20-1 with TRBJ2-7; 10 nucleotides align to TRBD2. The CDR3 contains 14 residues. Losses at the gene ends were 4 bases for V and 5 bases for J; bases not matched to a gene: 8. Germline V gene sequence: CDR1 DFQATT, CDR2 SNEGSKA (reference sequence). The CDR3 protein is CSATSGRAPNEQYF. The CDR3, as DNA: TGCAGTGCTACAAGCGGGAGGGCTCCCAACGAGCAGTACTTC.

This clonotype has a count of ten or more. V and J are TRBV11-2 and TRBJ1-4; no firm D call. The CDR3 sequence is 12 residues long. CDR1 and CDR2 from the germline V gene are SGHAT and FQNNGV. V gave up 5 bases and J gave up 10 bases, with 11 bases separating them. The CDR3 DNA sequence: TGTGCCAGCAGCCCAGGTGTTGGAAAACTGTTTTTT. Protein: CASSPGVGKLFF.

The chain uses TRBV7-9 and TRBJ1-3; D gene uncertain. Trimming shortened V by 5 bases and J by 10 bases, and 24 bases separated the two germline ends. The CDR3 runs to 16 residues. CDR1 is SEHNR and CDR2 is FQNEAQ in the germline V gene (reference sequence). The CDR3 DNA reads TGTGCCAGCAGCCCGCCAGGCGGTACCGTTTTAGGAACCATATATTTT. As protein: CASSPPGGTVLGTIYF.

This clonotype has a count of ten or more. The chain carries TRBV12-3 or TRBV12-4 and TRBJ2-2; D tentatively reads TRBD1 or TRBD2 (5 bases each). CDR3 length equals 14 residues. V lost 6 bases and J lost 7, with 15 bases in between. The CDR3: CASSPRDVHGELFF. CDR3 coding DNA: TGTGCCAGCAGCCCCCGGGACGTACACGGGGAGCTGTTTTTT.

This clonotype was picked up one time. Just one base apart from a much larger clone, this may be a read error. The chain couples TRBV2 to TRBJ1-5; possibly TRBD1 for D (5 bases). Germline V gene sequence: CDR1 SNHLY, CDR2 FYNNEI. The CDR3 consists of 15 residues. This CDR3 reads CTSSDGGPSNQPQHF. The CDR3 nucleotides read TGTACCAGCAGTGACGGGGGTCCTAGCAATCAGCCCCAGCATTTT.

The CDR3 nucleotides are TGTGCCAGCAGCTTGGAGGGGGAACTCTCCTACGAGCAGTACTTC. This sequence encodes CASSLEGELSYEQYF. The chain couples TRBV5-6 to TRBJ2-7; D perhaps matches TRBD1 (6 bases). Germline CDR1 is SGHDT and CDR2 is YYEEEE. V dropped 0 bases and J dropped 0 bases, with 10 bases sitting between them. The CDR3 has 15 residues.

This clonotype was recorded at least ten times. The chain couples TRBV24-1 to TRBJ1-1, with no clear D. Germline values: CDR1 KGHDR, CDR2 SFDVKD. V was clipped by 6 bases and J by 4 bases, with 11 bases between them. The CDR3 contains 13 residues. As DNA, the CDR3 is TGTGCCACCAGTCCCCGGGCGGGCACTGAAGCTTTCTTT. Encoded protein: CATSPRAGTEAFF.

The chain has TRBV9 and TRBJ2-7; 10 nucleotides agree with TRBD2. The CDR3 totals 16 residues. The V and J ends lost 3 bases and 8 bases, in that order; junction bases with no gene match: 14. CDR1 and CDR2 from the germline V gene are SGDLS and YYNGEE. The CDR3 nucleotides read TGTGCCAGCAGCGCAGCTTCTAGCGGGAGTCCTTTCCAGCAGTACTTC. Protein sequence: CASSAASSGSPFQQYF.

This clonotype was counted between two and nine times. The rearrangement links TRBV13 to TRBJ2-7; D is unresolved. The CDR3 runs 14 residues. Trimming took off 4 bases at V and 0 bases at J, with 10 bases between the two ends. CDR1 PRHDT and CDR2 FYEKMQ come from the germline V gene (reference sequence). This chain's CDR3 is CASSSTGRSYEQYF. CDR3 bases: TGTGCCAGCAGCTCTACGGGCCGCTCCTACGAGCAGTACTTC.

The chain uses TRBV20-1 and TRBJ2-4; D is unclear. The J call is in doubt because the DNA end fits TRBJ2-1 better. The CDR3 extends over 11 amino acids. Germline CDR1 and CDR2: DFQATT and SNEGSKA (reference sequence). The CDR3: CSASTDKVQFF. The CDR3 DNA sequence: TGCAGTGCTAGCACCGACAAGGTTCAGTTCTTC.

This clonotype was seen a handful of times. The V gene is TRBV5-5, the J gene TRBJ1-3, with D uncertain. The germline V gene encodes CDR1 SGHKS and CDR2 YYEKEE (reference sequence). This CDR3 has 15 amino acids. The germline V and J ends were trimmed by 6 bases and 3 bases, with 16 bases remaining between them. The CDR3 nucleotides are TGTGCCAGCACCTCGACCCCACGAGATGGAAACACCATATATTTT. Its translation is CASTSTPRDGNTIYF.

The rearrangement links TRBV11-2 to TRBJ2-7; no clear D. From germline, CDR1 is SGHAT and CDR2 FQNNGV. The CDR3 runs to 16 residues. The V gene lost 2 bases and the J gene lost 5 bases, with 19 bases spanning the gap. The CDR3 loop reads CASSLYGISIGNEQYF. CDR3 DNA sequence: TGTGCCAGCAGCTTATATGGGATCTCAATAGGCAACGAGCAGTACTTC.

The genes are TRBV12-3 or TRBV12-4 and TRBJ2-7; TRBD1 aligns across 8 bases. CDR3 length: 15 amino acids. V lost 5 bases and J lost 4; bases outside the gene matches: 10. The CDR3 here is CASSPVGQAIYEQYF. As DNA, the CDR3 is TGTGCCAGCAGTCCTGTGGGACAGGCAATTTACGAGCAGTACTTC.

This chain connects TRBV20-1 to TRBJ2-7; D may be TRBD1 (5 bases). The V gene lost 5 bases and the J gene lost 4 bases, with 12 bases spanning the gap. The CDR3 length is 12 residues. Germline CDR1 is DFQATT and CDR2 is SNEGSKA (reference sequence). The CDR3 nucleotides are TGCAGTGCTCGACAGACTGGGTACGAGCAGTACTTC. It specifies CSARQTGYEQYF.

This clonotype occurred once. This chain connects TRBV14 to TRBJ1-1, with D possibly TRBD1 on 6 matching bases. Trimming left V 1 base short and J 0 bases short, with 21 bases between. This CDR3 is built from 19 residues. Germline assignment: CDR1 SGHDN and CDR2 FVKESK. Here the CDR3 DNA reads TGTGCCAGCAGCCAAGCACGGGGGCGATTCGGGGACATGAACACTGAAGCTTTCTTT. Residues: CASSQARGRFGDMNTEAFF.

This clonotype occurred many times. The DNA of the CDR3 is TGCAGTGCTCCCCCGAGAGAGACCCAGTACTTC. Amino acid sequence: CSAPPRETQYF. The genes are TRBV20-1 and TRBJ2-5; D not resolved. V dropped 5 bases and J dropped 4 bases, with 8 bases sitting between them. CDR1 and CDR2 (germline): DFQATT, SNEGSKA (reference sequence). This CDR3 has 11 residues.

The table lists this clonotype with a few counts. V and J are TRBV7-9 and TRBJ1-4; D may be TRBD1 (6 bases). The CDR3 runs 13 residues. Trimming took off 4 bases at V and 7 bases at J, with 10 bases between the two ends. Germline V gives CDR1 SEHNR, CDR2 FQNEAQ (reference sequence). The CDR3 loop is CASSSRQVEKLFF. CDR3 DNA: TGTGCCAGCAGCTCCCGACAGGTTGAAAAACTGTTTTTT.

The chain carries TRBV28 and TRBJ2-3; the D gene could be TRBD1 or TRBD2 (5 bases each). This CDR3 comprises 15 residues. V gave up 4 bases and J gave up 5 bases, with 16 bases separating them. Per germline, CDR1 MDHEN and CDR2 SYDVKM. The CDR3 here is CASSYPRDGVDTQYF. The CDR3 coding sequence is TGTGCCAGCAGTTACCCCCGGGACGGAGTAGATACGCAGTATTTT.

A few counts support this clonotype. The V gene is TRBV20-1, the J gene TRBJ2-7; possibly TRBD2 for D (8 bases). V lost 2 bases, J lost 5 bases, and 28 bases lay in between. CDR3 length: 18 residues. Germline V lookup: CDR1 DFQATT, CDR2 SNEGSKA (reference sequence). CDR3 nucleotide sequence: TGCAGTGCTAGACCGACGGGACAGAGAAGCGGGAGTAGGAACGAGCAGTACTTC. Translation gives CSARPTGQRSGSRNEQYF.

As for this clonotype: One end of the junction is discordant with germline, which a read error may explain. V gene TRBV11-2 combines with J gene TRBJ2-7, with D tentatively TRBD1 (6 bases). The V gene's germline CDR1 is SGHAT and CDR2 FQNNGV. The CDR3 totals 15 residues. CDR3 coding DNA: TGTGCCAGCAGCTTTGGTACAGGGCCCTCCTACGAGCAGCACTTC. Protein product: CASSFGTGPSYEQHF.

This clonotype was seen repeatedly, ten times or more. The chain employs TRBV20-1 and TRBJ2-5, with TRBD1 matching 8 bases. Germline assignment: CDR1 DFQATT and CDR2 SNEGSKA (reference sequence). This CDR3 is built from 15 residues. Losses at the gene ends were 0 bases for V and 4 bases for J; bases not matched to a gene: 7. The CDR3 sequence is CSAREPTGQGETQYF. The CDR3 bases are TGCAGTGCTAGAGAACCTACCGGACAGGGAGAGACCCAGTACTTC.

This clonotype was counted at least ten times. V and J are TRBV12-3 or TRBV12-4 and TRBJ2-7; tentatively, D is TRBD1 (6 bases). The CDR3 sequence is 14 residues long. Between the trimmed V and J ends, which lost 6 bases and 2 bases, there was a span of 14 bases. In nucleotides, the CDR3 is TGTGCCAGCAGAACAGGGATTTATCCCTACGAGCAGTACTTC. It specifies CASRTGIYPYEQYF.

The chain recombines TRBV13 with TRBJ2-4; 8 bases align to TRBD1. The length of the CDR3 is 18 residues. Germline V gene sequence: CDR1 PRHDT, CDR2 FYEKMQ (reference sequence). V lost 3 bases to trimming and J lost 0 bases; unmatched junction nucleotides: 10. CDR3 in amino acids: CASSFPTGQGLAKNIQYF. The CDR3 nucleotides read TGTGCCAGCAGCTTCCCGACCGGACAGGGACTAGCCAAAAACATTCAGTACTTC. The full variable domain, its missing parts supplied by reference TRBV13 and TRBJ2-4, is AAGVIQSPRHLIKEKRETATLKCYPIPRHDTVYWYQQGPGQDPQFLISFYEKMQSDKGSIPDRFSAQQFSDYHSELNMSSLELGDSALYFCASSFPTGQGLAKNIQYFGAGTRLSVL.

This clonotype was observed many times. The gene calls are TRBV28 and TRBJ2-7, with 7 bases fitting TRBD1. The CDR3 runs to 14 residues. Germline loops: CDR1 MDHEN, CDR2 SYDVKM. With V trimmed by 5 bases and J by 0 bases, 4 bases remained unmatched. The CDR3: CASSPGTASYEQYF. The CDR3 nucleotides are TGTGCCAGCAGTCCCGGGACAGCCTCCTACGAGCAGTACTTC.

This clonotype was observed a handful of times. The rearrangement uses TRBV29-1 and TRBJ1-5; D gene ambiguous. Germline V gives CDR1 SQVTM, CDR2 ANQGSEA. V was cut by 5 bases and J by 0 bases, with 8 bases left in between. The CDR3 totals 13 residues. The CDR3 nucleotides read TGCAGCGTTAAGAGAGGTAGCAATCAGCCCCAGCATTTT. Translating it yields CSVKRGSNQPQHF.

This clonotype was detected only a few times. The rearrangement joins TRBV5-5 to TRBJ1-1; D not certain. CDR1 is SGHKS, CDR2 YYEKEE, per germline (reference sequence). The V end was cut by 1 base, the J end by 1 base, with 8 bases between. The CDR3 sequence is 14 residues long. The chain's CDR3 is CASSLPTKNTEAFF. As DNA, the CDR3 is TGTGCCAGCAGCTTGCCGACAAAGAACACTGAAGCTTTCTTT.